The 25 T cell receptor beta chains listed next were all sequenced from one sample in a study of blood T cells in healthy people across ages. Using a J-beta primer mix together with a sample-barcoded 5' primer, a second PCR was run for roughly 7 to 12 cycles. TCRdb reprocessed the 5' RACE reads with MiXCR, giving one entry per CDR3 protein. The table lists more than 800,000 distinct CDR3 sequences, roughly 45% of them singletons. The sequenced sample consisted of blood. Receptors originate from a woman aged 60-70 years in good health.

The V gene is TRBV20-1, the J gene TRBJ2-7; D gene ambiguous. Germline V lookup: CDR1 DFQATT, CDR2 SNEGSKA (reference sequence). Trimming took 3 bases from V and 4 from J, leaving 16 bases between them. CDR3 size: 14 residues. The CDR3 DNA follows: TGCAGTGCTAGGGTAACATCGGGCTTTTACGAGCAGTACTTC. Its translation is CSARVTSGFYEQYF.

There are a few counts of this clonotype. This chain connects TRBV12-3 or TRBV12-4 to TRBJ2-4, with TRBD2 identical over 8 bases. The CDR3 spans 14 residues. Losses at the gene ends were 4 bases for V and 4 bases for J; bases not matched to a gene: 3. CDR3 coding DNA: TGTGCCAGCAGTTCCACTAGCGGAAAAAACATTCAGTACTTC. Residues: CASSSTSGKNIQYF.

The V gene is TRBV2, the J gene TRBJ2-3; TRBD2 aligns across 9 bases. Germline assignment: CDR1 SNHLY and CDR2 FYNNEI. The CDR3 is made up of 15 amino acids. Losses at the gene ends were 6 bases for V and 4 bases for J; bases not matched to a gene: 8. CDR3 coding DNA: TGTGCCAGCAGGGTACTAGCGGGCAGGTCAGATACGCAGTATTTT. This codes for CASRVLAGRSDTQYF. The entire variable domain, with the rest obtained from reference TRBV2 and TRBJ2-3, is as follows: EPEVTQTPSHQVTQMGQEVILRCVPISNHLYFYWYRQILGQKVEFLVSFYNNEISEKSEIFDDQFSVERPDGSNFTLKIRSTKLEDSAMYFCASRVLAGRSDTQYFGPGTRLTVL.

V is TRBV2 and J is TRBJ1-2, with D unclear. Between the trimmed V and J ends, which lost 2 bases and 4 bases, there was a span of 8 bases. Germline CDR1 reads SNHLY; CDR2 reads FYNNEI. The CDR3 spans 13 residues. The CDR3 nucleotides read TGTGCCAGCAGTGAAAGCATTAGCTATGGCTACACCTTC. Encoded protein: CASSESISYGYTF.

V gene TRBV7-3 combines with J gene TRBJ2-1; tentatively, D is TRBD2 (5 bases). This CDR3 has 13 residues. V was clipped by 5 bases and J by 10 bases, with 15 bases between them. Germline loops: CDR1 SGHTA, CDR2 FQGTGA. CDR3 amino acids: CASSPTAGGEQFF. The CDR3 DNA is TGTGCCAGCAGCCCCACGGCAGGCGGGGAGCAGTTCTTC.

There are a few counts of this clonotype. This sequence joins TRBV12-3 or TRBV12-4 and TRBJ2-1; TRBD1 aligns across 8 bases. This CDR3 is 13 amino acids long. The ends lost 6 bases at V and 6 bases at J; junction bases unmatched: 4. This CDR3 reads CASRPDRVNEQFF. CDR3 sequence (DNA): TGTGCCAGCAGACCGGACAGGGTCAATGAGCAGTTCTTC.

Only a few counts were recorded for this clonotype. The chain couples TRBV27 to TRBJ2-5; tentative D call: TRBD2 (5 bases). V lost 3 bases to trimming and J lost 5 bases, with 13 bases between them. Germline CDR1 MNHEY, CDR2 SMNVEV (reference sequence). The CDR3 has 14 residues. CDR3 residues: CASSLAGSGETQYF. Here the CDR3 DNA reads TGTGCCAGCAGTTTGGCGGGTTCCGGGGAGACCCAGTACTTC.

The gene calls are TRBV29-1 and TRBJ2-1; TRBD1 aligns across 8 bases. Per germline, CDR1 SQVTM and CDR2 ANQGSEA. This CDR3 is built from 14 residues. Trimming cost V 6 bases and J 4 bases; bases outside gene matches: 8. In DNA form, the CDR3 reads TGCAGCGTCCCGACAGGGGTAATTTACAATGAGCAGTTCTTC. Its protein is CSVPTGVIYNEQFF.

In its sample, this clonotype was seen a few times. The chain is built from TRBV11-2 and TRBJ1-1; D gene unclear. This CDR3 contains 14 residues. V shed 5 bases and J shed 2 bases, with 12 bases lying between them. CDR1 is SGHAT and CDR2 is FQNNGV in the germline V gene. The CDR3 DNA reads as TGTGCCAGCAGCGCAGGACGGGGAAACACTGAAGCTTTCTTT. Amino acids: CASSAGRGNTEAFF.

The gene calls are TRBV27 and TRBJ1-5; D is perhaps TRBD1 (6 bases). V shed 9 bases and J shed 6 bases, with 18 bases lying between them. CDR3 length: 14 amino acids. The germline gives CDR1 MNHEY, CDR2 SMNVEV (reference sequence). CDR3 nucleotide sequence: TGTGCCAGTTCACCCGGGGGCCAAAGTCAGCCCCAGCATTTT. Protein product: CASSPGGQSQPQHF.

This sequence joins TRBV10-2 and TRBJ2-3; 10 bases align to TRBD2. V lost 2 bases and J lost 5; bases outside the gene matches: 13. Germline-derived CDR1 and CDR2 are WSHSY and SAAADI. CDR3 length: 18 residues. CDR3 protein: CASSEEGLAAAPVDTQYF. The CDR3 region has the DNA TGCGCCAGCAGTGAGGAAGGACTAGCGGCTGCCCCGGTAGATACGCAGTATTTT.

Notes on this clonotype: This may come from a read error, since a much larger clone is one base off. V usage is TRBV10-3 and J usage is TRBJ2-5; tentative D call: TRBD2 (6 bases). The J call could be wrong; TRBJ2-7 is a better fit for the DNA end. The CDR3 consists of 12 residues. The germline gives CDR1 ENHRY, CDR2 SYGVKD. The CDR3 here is CAIGAGRYEQYF. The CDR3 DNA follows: TGTGCCATCGGGGCGGGGCGCTACGAGCAGTACTTC.

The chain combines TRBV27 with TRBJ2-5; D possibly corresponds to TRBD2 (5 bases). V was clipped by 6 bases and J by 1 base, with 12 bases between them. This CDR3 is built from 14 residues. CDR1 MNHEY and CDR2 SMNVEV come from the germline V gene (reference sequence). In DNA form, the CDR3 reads TGTGCCAGCAGCCCGAGGGATCCCCAAGAGACCCAGTACTTC. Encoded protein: CASSPRDPQETQYF.

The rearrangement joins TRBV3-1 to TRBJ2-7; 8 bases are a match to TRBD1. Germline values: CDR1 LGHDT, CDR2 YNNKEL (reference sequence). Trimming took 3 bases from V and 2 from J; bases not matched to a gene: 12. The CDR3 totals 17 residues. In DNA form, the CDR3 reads TGTGCCAGCAGCCATCCCCTCCGGACAGGGCGTACCTACGAGCAGTACTTC. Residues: CASSHPLRTGRTYEQYF.

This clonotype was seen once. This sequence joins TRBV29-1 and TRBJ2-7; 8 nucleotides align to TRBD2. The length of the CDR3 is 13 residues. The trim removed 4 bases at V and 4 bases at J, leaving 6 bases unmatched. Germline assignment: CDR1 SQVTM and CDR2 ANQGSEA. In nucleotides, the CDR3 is TGCAGCGTTGTGAGGGCGGGGGGATACGAGCAGTACTTC. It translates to CSVVRAGGYEQYF.

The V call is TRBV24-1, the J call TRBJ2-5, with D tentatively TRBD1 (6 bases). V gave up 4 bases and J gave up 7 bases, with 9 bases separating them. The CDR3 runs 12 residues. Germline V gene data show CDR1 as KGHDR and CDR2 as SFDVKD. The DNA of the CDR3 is TGTGCCACCAGTGACCCACAGGGGACCCAGTACTTC. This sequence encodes CATSDPQGTQYF.

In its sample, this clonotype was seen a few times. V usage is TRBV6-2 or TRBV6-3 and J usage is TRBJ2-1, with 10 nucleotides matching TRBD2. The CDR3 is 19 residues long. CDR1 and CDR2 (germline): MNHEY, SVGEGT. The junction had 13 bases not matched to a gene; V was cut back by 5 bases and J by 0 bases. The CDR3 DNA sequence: TGTGCCAGCAGTCCCATCCACCGGACTAGCGGAGCCTCCTACAATGAGCAGTTCTTC. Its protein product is CASSPIHRTSGASYNEQFF.

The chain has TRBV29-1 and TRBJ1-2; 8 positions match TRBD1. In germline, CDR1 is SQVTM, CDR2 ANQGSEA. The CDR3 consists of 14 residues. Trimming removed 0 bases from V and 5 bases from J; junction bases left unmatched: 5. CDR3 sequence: CSVEETGEGYGYTF. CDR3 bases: TGCAGCGTTGAAGAGACAGGGGAGGGGTATGGCTACACCTTC.

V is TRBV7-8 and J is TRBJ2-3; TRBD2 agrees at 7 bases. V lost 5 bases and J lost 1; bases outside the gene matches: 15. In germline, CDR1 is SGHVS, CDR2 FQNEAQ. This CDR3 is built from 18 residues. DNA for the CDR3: TGTGCCAGCAGCACCACTAGCGAAGTGACTTGGGGCACAGATACGCAGTATTTT. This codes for CASSTTSEVTWGTDTQYF.

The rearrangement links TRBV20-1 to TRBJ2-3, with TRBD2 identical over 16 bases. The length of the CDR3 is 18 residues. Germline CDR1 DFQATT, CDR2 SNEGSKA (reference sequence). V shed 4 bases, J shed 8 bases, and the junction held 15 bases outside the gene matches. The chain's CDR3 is CSAKGLAGGPTIPSTQYF. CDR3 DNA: TGCAGTGCTAAGGGACTAGCGGGAGGGCCAACTATCCCAAGTACGCAGTATTTT.

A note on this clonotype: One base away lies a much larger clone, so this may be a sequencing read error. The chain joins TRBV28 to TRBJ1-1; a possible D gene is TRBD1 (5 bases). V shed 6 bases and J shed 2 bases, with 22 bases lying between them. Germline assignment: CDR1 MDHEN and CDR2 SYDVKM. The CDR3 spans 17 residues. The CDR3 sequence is CASSVSRVGGGNTEAFF. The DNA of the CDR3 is TGTGCCAGCAGCGTCTCCCGAGTCGGGGGAGGAAACACTGAAGCTTTCTTT.

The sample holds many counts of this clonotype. As DNA, the CDR3 is TGTGCCAGCAGTTTATCCTACTCCGGGACTAGCGTTTGCGAGCAGTACTTC. It specifies CASSLSYSGTSVCEQYF. This sequence joins TRBV12-3 or TRBV12-4 and TRBJ2-7; 10 positions agree with TRBD2. This CDR3 has 17 residues. With 2 bases clipped from V and 6 bases from J, the junction kept 13 bases outside the gene matches.

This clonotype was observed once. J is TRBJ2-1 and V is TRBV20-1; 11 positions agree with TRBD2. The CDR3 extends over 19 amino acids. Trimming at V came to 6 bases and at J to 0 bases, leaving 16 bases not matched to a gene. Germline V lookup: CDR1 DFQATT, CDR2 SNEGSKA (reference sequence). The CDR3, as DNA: TGCAGTGCCTCGACCCCGGGACTAGCGGAGGGTAGCTCCTACAATGAGCAGTTCTTC. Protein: CSASTPGLAEGSSYNEQFF.

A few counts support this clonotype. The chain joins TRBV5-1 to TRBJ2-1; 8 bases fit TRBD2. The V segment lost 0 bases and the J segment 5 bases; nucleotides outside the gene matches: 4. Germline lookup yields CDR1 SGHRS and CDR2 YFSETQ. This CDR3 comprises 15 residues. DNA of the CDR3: TGCGCCAGCAGCTTGGACGGGACTAGGGACAATGAGCAGTTCTTC. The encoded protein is CASSLDGTRDNEQFF.

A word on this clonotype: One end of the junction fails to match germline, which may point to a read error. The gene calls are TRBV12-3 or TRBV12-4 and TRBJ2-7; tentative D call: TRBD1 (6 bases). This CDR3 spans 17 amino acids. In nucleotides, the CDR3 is TGTGCCGGCAGTTTACTGACTAAGGGGGTCGGTTACTACGAGCAGTACTTC. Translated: CAGSLLTKGVGYYEQYF.